This T cell receptor (beta chain) is drawn from a study of vaccination and CD4 T cells after COVID-19. Germline V gene lookup returns CDR1 SSHAT and CDR2 FNYEAQ (reference sequence). The CDR3 spans 15 residues. About this clonotype: Its cognate antigen is unknown. Germline is not matched at one junction end, which may reflect a read error.

At the Johns Hopkins FTIC core, DNA taken from cultured CD4+ T cells was sequenced by way of the Oncomine TCR Beta short-read assay. TCRdb reprocessed the PCR reads with MiXCR, giving one entry per CDR3 protein. This sample has some 15,000 distinct CDR3 sequences; approximately 40% occur once, and the top ten carry around 20%. Documented treatment: approximately 9-day PBMC culture with coronavirus spike peptide pools or control peptides (ViraFEST assay). The sample was cultured CD4+ T cells from blood. V and J are TRBV7-7 and TRBJ1-4; the D gene is possibly TRBD1 (6 bases). The TCR was taken from a human donor with COVID-19. CDR3 sequence: CASSQGGATNEKLFF. The CDR3 coding sequence is TGTGCTAGCAGCCAAGGGGGAGCGACTAATGAAAAACTGTTTTTT. Using reference TRBV7-7 and TRBJ1-4 for the parts outside the CDR3, the full variable domain is GAGVSQSPRYKVTKRGQDVTLRCDPISSHATLYWYQQALGQGPEFLTYFNYEAQPDKSGLPSDRFSAERPEGSISTLTIQRTEQRDSAMYRCASSQGGATNEKLFFGSGTQLSVL.